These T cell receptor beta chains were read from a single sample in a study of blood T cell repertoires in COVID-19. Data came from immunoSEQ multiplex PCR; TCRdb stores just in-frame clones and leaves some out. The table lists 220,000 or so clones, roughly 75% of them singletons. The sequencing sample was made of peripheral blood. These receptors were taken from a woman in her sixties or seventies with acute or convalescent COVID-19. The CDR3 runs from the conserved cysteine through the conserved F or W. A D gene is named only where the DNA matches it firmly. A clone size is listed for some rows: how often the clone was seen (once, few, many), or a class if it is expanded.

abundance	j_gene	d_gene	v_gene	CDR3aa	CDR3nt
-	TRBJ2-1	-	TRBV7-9	CASSGRDYNEQFF	TGTGCCAGCAGCGGACGGGACTACAATGAGCAGTTCTTC
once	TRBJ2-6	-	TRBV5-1	CASSSGTETSANVLTF	TGCGCCAGCAGCTCCGGGACAGAGACTAGTGCCAACGTCCTGACTTTC
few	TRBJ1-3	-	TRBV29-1	CSVDRDEHSGNTIYF	TGCAGCGTTGACCGGGATGAGCATTCTGGAAACACCATATATTTT
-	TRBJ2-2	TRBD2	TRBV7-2	CASSPTSGSITGELFF	TGTGCCAGCAGCCCGACTAGCGGGAGTATCACCGGGGAGCTGTTTTTT
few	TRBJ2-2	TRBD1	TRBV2	CASAYGTVTGELFF	TGTGCCAGCGCATACGGGACAGTGACCGGGGAGCTGTTTTTT
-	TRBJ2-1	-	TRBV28	CASNEGDWGEQFF	TGTGCCAGCAACGAGGGTGATTGGGGTGAGCAGTTCTTC
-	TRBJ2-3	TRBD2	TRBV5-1	CASSLSGITDTQYF	TGCGCCAGCAGCTTAAGCGGGATAACAGATACGCAGTATTTT
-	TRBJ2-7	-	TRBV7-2	CASSLALAKGSPYEQYF	TGTGCCAGCAGCTTAGCACTAGCAAAAGGGTCCCCCTACGAGCAGTACTTC
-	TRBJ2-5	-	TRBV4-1	CASSHRETQYF	TGCGCCAGCAGCCACAGGGAGACCCAGTACTTC
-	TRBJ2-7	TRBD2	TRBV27	CASSLWGGPGVAGADEQYF	TGTGCCAGCAGTTTATGGGGGGGGCCCGGGGTAGCGGGAGCTGACGAGCAGTACTTC
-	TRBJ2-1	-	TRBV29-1	CSVSGNEQFF	TGCAGCGTTTCGGGCAATGAGCAGTTCTTC
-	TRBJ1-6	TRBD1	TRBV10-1	CASSPGQAGSPLHF	TGCGCCAGCAGTCCGGGACAGGCGGGTTCACCCCTCCACTTT
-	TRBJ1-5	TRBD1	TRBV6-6	CASSPKPPGQEEPQHF	TGTGCCAGCAGTCCTAAACCTCCGGGACAGGAGGAGCCCCAGCATTTT